The present T cell receptor (beta chain) was sequenced within a study of T cells after yellow fever vaccination (dated by TCRdb to about 2019). For the wider study: The SMART-Seq v4 Ultra Low Input RNA kit was used to prepare libraries from fractions with low cell numbers. To track T-cell clones before and after primary and booster YFV17D yellow fever vaccination, bulk TCR alpha and beta repertoires were sequenced longitudinally. Two healthy male donors, one aged 18 to 30 and one aged 30 to 39 years, were included in the cohort. Blood samples were taken at several timepoints before and after primary and secondary immunization, and bulk PBMC replicates and cell subsets were isolated. Study-wide conclusions, independent of this receptor: The study included only a couple of donors, which limits how far the findings can be generalized. A small share of clonotypes was detected in both CD4 and CD8 compartments, with the overlap likely arising from convergent recombination. The secondary T-cell response was found to be weaker but faster than the primary response, with a peak reached on day 5 rather than on day 15. Because abundant contaminating clonotypes from the bulk population could be contained in FACS-sorted repertoires, computational filtering was required. Most clones expanded after primary vaccination (approximately 97% of CD4 and 80% to 90% of CD8) were re-detected after the booster, suggesting that broad memory maintenance occurred.

The table lists this clonotype with many counts. Its recognized antigen is unknown. Base qualities were left out, and no much larger clone turns up one base away. According to the study, the label for this sample's treatment or condition signals: live attenuated yellow fever vaccine strain. At every blood-draw timepoint, two biological replicates of bulk PBMCs were collected. A standard Ficoll-Paque protocol was used to isolate PBMCs from peripheral blood. RNA was extracted with TriZol from bulk PBMCs, CD4 and CD8 fractions, and dextramer-positive and dextramer-negative fractions. Sequencing relied on an Illumina NovaSeq 6000. TCR cDNA was made using 5'RACE template switching, a step that added a universal primer site and unique molecular identifiers. Priming for cDNA synthesis came from both the TCR alpha and TCR beta constant segments. Libraries were amplified in two PCR steps, with sample barcodes and sequencing adapters added in the second step. Libraries were sequenced on Illumina HiSeq 2500 (2x100 bp) or NovaSeq (2x150 bp). Regarding the original processing steps: MIGEC handled demultiplexing of reads and collapsing into UMI consensus sequences, while MiXCR performed V(D)J alignment. Vaccine-responding clonotypes were identified with edgeR using replicate PBMC samples, with FDR below 0.01 and a log2 fold change above 5 up to day 15 being required. Bulk clonotypes were assigned CD4 or CD8 identity according to which sequenced CD4 or CD8 repertoire held them at higher abundance. TCRdb took the public reads, trimmed them with fastp at Q25, ran MiXCR for clone calling and kept in-frame beta chains. Records with the same CDR3 protein are collapsed into one entry carrying the most frequent genes and DNA. TCRdb's processing, not the authors' own work, is the source of the V and J calls. Across this sample there are hundreds of thousands of distinct CDR3 sequences, with about 3.5% seen only once. The ten largest clones take up about 25% of the sample.

The CDR3 holds 13 amino acids from the cysteine to the phenylalanine. Just the 39-base CDR3 DNA is kept, in frame starting at base 1. Looking up the germline V gene yields CDR1 SQVTM and CDR2 ANQGSEA. Trimming costs V 6 bases and J 4 bases, and their ends lie 15 bases apart. The TCR originated in a man aged 18-30 years who received the YFV17D yellow fever vaccine. The sequencing used PBMCs, collected on the day of the yellow fever booster vaccination. The rearrangement combines TRBV29-1 with TRBJ1-2; too little of a D gene remains to name it. The CDR3 protein sequence reads: CSVGGQSSYGYTF. The DNA sequence is TGCAGCGTGGGTGGTCAGTCCTCCTATGGCTACACCTTC. Supplemented by the reference TRBV29-1 and TRBJ1-2 proteins around the CDR3, the complete variable domain is SAVISQKPSRDICQRGTSLTIQCQVDSQVTMMFWYRQQPGQSLTLIATANQGSEATYESGFVIDKFPISRPNLTFSTLTVSNMSPEDSSIYLCSVGGQSSYGYTFGSGTRLTVV.